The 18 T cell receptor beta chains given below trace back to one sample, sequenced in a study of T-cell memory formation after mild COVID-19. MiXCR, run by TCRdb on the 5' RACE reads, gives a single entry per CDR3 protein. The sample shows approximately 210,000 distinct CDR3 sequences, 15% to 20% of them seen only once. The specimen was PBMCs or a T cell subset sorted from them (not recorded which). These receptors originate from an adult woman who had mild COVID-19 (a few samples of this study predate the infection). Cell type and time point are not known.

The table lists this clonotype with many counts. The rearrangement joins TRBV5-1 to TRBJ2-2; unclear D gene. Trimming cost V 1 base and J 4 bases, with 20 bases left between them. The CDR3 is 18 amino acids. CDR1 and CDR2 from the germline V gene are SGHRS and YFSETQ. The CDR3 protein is CASSLMAPSGMFTGELFF. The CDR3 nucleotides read TGCGCCAGCAGCTTGATGGCGCCTTCAGGAATGTTCACCGGGGAGCTGTTTTTT.

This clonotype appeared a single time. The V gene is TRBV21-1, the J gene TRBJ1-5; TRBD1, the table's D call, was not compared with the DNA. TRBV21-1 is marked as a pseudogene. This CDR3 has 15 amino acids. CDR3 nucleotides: TGTGCCAGCGGCCGGGACAGTTTTAGCAATCAGCCCCAGCATTTT. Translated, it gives CASGRDSFSNQPQHF.

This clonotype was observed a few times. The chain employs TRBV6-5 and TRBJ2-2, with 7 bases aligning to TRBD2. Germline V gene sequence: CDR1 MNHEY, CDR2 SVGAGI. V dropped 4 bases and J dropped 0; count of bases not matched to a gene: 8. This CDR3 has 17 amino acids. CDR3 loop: CASSWLSGATNTGELFF. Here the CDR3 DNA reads TGTGCCAGCAGTTGGTTGAGCGGGGCCACGAACACCGGGGAGCTGTTTTTT.

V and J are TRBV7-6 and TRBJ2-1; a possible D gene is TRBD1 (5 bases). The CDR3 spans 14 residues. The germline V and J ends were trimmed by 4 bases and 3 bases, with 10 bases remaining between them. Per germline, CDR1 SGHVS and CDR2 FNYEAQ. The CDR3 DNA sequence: TGTGCCAGCAGCTCGTTGGACAACTACAATGAGCAGTTCTTC. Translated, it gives CASSSLDNYNEQFF.

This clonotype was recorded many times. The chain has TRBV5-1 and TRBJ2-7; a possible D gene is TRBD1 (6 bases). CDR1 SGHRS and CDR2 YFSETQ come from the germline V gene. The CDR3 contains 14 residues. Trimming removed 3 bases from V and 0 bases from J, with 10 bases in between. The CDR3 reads CASSSGQNSYEQYF. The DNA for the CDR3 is TGCGCCAGCAGCTCCGGACAGAACTCCTACGAGCAGTACTTC.

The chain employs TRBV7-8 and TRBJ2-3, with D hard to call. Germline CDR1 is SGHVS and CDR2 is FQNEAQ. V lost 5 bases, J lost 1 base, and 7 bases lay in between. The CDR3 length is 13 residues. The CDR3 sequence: CASSPWGTDTQYF. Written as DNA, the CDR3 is TGTGCCAGCAGCCCCTGGGGCACAGATACGCAGTATTTT.

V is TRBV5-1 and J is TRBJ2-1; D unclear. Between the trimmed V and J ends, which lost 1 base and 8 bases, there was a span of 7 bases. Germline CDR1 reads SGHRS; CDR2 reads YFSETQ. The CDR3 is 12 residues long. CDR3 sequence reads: CASSLKGHEQFF. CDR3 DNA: TGCGCCAGCAGCTTGAAGGGCCATGAGCAGTTCTTC. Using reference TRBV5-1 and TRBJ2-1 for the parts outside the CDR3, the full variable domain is KAGVTQTPRYLIKTRGQQVTLSCSPISGHRSVSWYQQTPGQGLQFLFEYFSETQRNKGNFPGRFSGRQFSNSRSEMNVSTLELGDSALYLCASSLKGHEQFFGPGTRLTVL.

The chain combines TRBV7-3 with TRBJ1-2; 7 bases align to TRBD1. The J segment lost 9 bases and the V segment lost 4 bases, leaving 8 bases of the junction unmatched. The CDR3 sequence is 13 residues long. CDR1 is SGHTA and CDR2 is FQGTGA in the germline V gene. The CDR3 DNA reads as TGTGCCAGCAGCTCCCCCGGGACAGCAAGCTACACCTTC. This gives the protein CASSSPGTASYTF. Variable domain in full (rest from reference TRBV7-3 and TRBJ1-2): GAGVSQTPSNKVTEKGKYVELRCDPISGHTALYWYRQSLGQGPEFLIYFQGTGAADDSGLPNDRFFAVRPEGSVSTLKIQRTERGDSAVYLCASSSPGTASYTFGSGTRLTVV.

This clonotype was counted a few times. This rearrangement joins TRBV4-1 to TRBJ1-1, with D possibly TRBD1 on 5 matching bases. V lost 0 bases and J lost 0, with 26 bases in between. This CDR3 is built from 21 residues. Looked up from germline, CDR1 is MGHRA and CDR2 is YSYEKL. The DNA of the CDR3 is TGCGCCAGCAGCCAAGAAGGTGTATGGGGCAGCCAAAGGAACATGAACACTGAAGCTTTCTTT. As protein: CASSQEGVWGSQRNMNTEAFF.

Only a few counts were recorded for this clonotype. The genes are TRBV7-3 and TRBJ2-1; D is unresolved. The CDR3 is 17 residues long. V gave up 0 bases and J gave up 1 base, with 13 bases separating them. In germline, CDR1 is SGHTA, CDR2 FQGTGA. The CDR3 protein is CASSLTRWNQSYNEQFF. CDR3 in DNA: TGTGCCAGCAGCTTAACGAGGTGGAACCAGTCCTACAATGAGCAGTTCTTC.

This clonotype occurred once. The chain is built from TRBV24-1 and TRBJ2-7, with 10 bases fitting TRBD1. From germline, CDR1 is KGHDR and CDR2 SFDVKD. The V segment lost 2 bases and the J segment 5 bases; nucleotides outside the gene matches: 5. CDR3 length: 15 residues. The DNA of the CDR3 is TGTGCCACCAGTGATTCCGGGACAGGGGTGAACGAGCAGTACTTC. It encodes CATSDSGTGVNEQYF.

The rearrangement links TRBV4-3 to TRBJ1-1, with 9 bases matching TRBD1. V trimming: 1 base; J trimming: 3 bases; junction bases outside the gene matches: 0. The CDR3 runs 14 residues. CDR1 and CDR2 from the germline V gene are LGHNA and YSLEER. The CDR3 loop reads CASSQGTGDTEAFF. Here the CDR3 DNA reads TGCGCCAGCAGCCAAGGGACAGGGGACACTGAAGCTTTCTTT.

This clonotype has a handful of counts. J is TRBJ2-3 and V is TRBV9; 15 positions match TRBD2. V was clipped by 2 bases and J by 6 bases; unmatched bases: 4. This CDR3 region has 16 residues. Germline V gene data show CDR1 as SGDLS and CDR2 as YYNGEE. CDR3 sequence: CASSVGTSGGRDTQYF. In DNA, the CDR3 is TGTGCCAGCAGCGTCGGGACTAGCGGGGGGAGGGATACGCAGTATTTT.

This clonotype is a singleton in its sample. In DNA form, the CDR3 reads TGCAGTGCTAGAGGGTTACGGCAGGGGAACACTGAAGCTTTCTTT. It yields the protein CSARGLRQGNTEAFF. The chain recombines TRBV20-1 with TRBJ1-1, with D perhaps matching TRBD1 (5 bases). The CDR3 has 15 residues. CDR1 is DFQATT, CDR2 SNEGSKA, per germline (reference sequence). The V and J ends lost 1 base and 1 base respectively, with 13 bases between them.

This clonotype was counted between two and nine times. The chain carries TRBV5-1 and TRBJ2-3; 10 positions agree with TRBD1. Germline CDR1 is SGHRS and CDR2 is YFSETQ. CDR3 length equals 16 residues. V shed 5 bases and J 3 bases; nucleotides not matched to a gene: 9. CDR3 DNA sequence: TGCGCCAGCAGATACGGACAGGGGGAATTAACAGATACGCAGTATTTT. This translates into CASRYGQGELTDTQYF.

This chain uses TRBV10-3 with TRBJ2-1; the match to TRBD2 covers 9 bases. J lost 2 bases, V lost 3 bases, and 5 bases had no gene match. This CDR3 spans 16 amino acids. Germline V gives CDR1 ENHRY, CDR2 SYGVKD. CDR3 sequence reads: CAISDVTSGAYNEQFF. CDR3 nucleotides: TGTGCCATCAGTGATGTGACTAGCGGAGCCTACAATGAGCAGTTCTTC.

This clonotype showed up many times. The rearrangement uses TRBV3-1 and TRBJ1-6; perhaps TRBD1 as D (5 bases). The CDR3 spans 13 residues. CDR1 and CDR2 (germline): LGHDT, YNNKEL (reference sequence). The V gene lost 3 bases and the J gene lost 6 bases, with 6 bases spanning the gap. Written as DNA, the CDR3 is TGTGCCAGCAGCCACGACAGTAATTCACCCCTCCACTTT. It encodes CASSHDSNSPLHF.

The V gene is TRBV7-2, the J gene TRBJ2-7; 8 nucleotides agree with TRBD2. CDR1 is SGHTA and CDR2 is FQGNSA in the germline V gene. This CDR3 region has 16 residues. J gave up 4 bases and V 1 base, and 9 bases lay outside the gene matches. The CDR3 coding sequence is TGTGCCAGCAGCTTAGTGGCGAGCGGGAGTAGGTACGAGCAGTACTTC. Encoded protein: CASSLVASGSRYEQYF.